This T cell receptor beta chain is from a study of shared clonotypes between healthy human individuals. CDR3 length: 16 amino acids. The germline V gene has CDR1 MDHEN and CDR2 SYDVKM. Trimming cost V 5 bases and J 7 bases; bases outside gene matches: 17. Sequenced by immunoSEQ multiplex PCR; TCRdb stores in-frame clones only, minus some. Of some 980,000 clones in the sample, around three quarters were seen once. V is TRBV28 and J is TRBJ2-7; 7 nucleotides agree with TRBD1. The sample was memory CD4+ T cells sorted from blood. Sample subset: CD45RA-negative fraction. The clonotype was recovered from a man between 18 and 29 years old in good health. The CDR3 loop is CASSQGQRELGWEQYF. The CDR3 DNA sequence: TGTGCCAGCAGTCAGGGACAGCGAGAACTCGGGTGGGAGCAGTACTTC.